Shown below are 28 T cell receptor beta chains from a single sample sequenced in a study of blood T cell repertoires in COVID-19. TCRdb's copy holds only in-frame clones and misses some; the assay was immunoSEQ multiplex PCR. The sample contains tens of thousands of clones, roughly 80% of which appear only once. The sample consisted of peripheral blood. The origin of the receptors is an elderly woman with acute or convalescent COVID-19.

V is TRBV14 and J is TRBJ1-2; D is undetermined. Germline CDR1 reads SGHDN; CDR2 reads FVKESK. This CDR3 is 14 amino acids long. Trimming removed 1 base from V and 8 bases from J, with 14 bases in between. The CDR3 region is CASSQGFIPQGYTF. The CDR3, as DNA: TGTGCCAGCAGCCAAGGATTTATACCCCAGGGCTACACCTTC. The full variable domain, with the rest looked up from reference TRBV14 and TRBJ1-2, is EAGVTQFPSHSVIEKGQTVTLRCDPISGHDNLYWYRRVMGKEIKFLLHFVKESKQDESGMPNNRFLAERTGGTYSTLKVQPAELEDSGVYFCASSQGFIPQGYTFGSGTRLTVV.

V is TRBV9 and J is TRBJ2-3; 7 nucleotides align to TRBD1. The CDR3 loop spans 15 amino acids. The germline gives CDR1 SGDLS, CDR2 YYNGEE. With V trimmed by 1 base and J by 2 bases, 4 bases remained unmatched. In DNA form, the CDR3 reads TGTGCCAGCAGCGTAATGGGACAGTCCACAGATACGCAGTATTTT. Translated, it gives CASSVMGQSTDTQYF.

The chain employs TRBV12-3 or TRBV12-4 and TRBJ1-1, with D maybe TRBD1 (5 bases). The CDR3 sequence is 13 residues long. Trimming left V 6 bases short and J 1 base short, with 9 bases between. The CDR3 reads CASSRTPNTEAFF. The CDR3 coding sequence is TGTGCCAGCAGCCGGACACCGAACACTGAAGCTTTCTTT.

This chain joins TRBV6-5 and TRBJ2-5; 7 nucleotides match TRBD2. CDR3 length: 15 residues. J was trimmed by 4 bases and V by 2 bases; bases with no gene match: 7. Germline values: CDR1 MNHEY, CDR2 SVGAGI. The CDR3 DNA reads as TGTGCCAGCAGTTACCTGGGCGGGAGTGGAGAGACCCAGTACTTC. This sequence encodes CASSYLGGSGETQYF.

The chain couples TRBV2 to TRBJ1-2, with D possibly matching TRBD1 (5 bases). CDR1 SNHLY and CDR2 FYNNEI come from the germline V gene. Trimming removed 7 bases from V and 4 bases from J, with 10 bases in between. CDR3 size: 12 residues. Here the CDR3 DNA reads TGTGCCAGCACACAGGTTCCCTATGGCTACACCTTC. This gives the protein CASTQVPYGYTF.

The V gene is TRBV30, the J gene TRBJ1-6; a weak D match, TRBD1 (5 bases). V dropped 1 base and J dropped 7 bases, with 14 bases sitting between them. The CDR3 loop spans 15 amino acids. The V gene's germline CDR1 is GTSNPN and CDR2 SVGIG (reference sequence). DNA for the CDR3: TGTGCCTGGAGTGCGGCAGGGCCTCCGAATTCACCCCTCCACTTT. Its protein is CAWSAAGPPNSPLHF.

V and J are TRBV15 and TRBJ1-4, with TRBD1 identical over 9 bases. Trimming took 3 bases from V and 6 from J; bases not matched to a gene: 11. Germline V lookup: CDR1 LNHNV, CDR2 YYDKDF (reference sequence). This CDR3 contains 17 residues. The CDR3 DNA follows: TGTGCCACCAGCAGGGGACAGGGCCTGGGGAGTTATGAAAAACTGTTTTTT. This codes for CATSRGQGLGSYEKLFF.

This chain connects TRBV4-1 to TRBJ1-2, with 7 nucleotides matching TRBD1. CDR3 length: 15 amino acids. The J segment lost 2 bases and the V segment lost 4 bases, leaving 7 bases of the junction unmatched. Germline values: CDR1 MGHRA, CDR2 YSYEKL. The CDR3 is CASSRPDRENYGYTF. The CDR3 nucleotides read TGCGCCAGCAGCCGACCCGACAGGGAAAACTATGGCTACACCTTC.

This clone was recorded once. The chain links TRBV6-6 to TRBJ1-2, with 10 bases matching TRBD1. The V and J ends lost 4 bases and 8 bases, in that order; junction bases with no gene match: 7. The V gene's germline CDR1 is MNHNY and CDR2 SVGAGI (reference sequence). CDR3 length equals 14 residues. The CDR3 DNA reads TGTGCCAGCAGTTCCCCGGGACAGGGGTGGGGCTACACCTTC. It encodes CASSSPGQGWGYTF.

The rearrangement joins TRBV7-9 to TRBJ2-7; D not certain. In germline, CDR1 is SEHNR, CDR2 FQNEAQ (reference sequence). V was trimmed by 3 bases and J by 4 bases, leaving 7 bases between them. The CDR3 length is 12 residues. CDR3 protein: CASSFWPYEQYF. The CDR3 DNA reads as TGTGCCAGCAGCTTCTGGCCATACGAGCAGTACTTC.

This clone has just one count. Sequence at one end of the junction differs from germline and may be a read error. The V gene is TRBV7-9, the J gene TRBJ2-6; D ambiguous. The CDR3 length is 11 residues. Per the germline V gene, CDR1 is SEHNR and CDR2 is FQNEAQ (reference sequence). The CDR3 DNA reads TGCGCTAGCTCTGGGGCCAACGTCCTGACTTTC. As protein: CASSGANVLTF. The variable domain in full, with the rest retrieved from reference TRBV7-9 and TRBJ2-6, is DTGVSQNPRHKITKRGQNVTFRCDPISEHNRLYWYRQTLGQGPEFLTYFQNEAQLEKSRLLSDRFSAERPKGSFSTLEIQRTEQGDSAMYLCASSGANVLTFGAGSRLTVL.

The J gene is TRBJ2-7, the V gene TRBV18; tentatively, D is TRBD2 (6 bases). The CDR3 is made up of 12 amino acids. CDR1 and CDR2 (germline): KGHSH, LQKENI. Between the trimmed V and J ends, which lost 3 bases and 5 bases, there was a span of 8 bases. This CDR3 is CASSPTGDEQYF. The DNA of the CDR3 is TGTGCCAGCTCACCGACGGGGGACGAGCAGTACTTC.

V is TRBV12-3 or TRBV12-4 and J is TRBJ2-3, with a weak D call TRBD2 (5 bases). Trimming stripped 6 bases from V and 4 bases from J, with 11 bases between. The CDR3 extends over 13 amino acids. The CDR3 loop is CASSLSSSDTQYF. The CDR3, as DNA: TGTGCCAGCAGCCTTTCTAGCTCAGATACGCAGTATTTT.

This chain links TRBV5-1 with TRBJ1-1; TRBD1 agrees at 8 bases. CDR3 length equals 15 residues. V was clipped by 0 bases and J by 3 bases; unmatched bases: 4. Germline V gene data show CDR1 as SGHRS and CDR2 as YFSETQ. Here the CDR3 DNA reads TGCGCCAGCAGCTTGGAGACAGGGGTGTACACTGAAGCTTTCTTT. Its translation is CASSLETGVYTEAFF.

J is TRBJ2-7 and V is TRBV6-5; D gene unclear. The germline V gene encodes CDR1 MNHEY and CDR2 SVGAGI. This CDR3 spans 14 amino acids. V lost 0 bases and J 6 bases, leaving 12 bases between the germline ends. CDR3 sequence: CASSYSRLSGEQYF. The CDR3 nucleotides are TGTGCCAGCAGTTACTCCCGCCTTTCGGGCGAGCAGTACTTC.

This clone was counted a single time. The V call is TRBV19, the J call TRBJ2-1, with D possibly being TRBD1 (6 bases). Trimming left V 3 bases short and J 3 bases short, with 12 bases between. The germline gives CDR1 LNHDA, CDR2 SQIVND (reference sequence). The CDR3 is made up of 15 amino acids. In DNA, the CDR3 is TGTGCCAGTAGTATGTGGGGGACAAACTACAATGAGCAGTTCTTC. It codes for CASSMWGTNYNEQFF.

The chain links TRBV10-2 to TRBJ2-3; perhaps TRBD2 as D (6 bases). V was cut by 10 bases and J by 8 bases, with 19 bases left in between. Germline-derived CDR1 and CDR2 are WSHSY and SAAADI. The CDR3 extends over 13 amino acids. The CDR3 loop is CATAKGHGGTQYF. CDR3 nucleotide sequence: TGCGCCACCGCGAAGGGCCACGGGGGTACGCAGTATTTT.

The chain uses TRBV7-8 and TRBJ2-2, with 8 nucleotides matching TRBD1. The trim removed 1 base at V and 5 bases at J, leaving 6 bases unmatched. Per germline, CDR1 SGHVS and CDR2 FQNEAQ. This CDR3 region has 16 residues. The DNA of the CDR3 is TGTGCCAGCAGCTTAGGTTTGACAGGGGTAACCGGGGAGCTGTTTTTT. Translating it yields CASSLGLTGVTGELFF.

The V call is TRBV2, the J call TRBJ2-7, with D perhaps matching TRBD2 (5 bases). Trimming pared 3 bases from V and 2 bases from J, leaving 8 bases between. The length of the CDR3 is 13 residues. Germline CDR1 is SNHLY and CDR2 is FYNNEI. The CDR3 DNA reads as TGTGCCAGCAGTGAGGACTTTACCTACGAGCAGTACTTC. Protein: CASSEDFTYEQYF. The full variable domain, rest sourced from reference TRBV2 and TRBJ2-7, is EPEVTQTPSHQVTQMGQEVILRCVPISNHLYFYWYRQILGQKVEFLVSFYNNEISEKSEIFDDQFSVERPDGSNFTLKIRSTKLEDSAMYFCASSEDFTYEQYFGPGTRLTVT.

V gene TRBV6-4 combines with J gene TRBJ2-1, with 8 bases that match TRBD2. The length of the CDR3 is 15 residues. J gave up 9 bases and V 4 bases, and 11 bases lay outside the gene matches. CDR1 is MRHNA and CDR2 is SNTAGT in the germline V gene. The DNA for the CDR3 is TGTGCCAGCAGTGTGGTAACGGGGGGGGCCGGTGAGCAGTTCTTC. This sequence encodes CASSVVTGGAGEQFF.

The chain links TRBV19 to TRBJ2-1; D is perhaps TRBD2 (5 bases). Trimming removed 7 bases at V and 2 bases at J, with 15 bases between. The CDR3 runs to 15 residues. Looked up from germline, CDR1 is LNHDA and CDR2 is SQIVND (reference sequence). The CDR3 loop is CASNLAQNTYNEQFF. The CDR3 DNA reads TGTGCCAGTAACCTAGCCCAGAACACCTACAATGAGCAGTTCTTC. The whole variable domain, filled in from reference TRBV19 and TRBJ2-1, reads DGGITQSPKYLFRKEGQNVTLSCEQNLNHDAMYWYRQDPGQGLRLIYYSQIVNDFQKGDIAEGYSVSREKKESFPLTVTSAQKNPTAFYLCASNLAQNTYNEQFFGPGTRLTVL.

The chain recombines TRBV9 with TRBJ2-7; D call uncertain. The CDR3 is made up of 13 amino acids. The V gene's germline CDR1 is SGDLS and CDR2 YYNGEE. Trimming removed 3 bases at V and 0 bases at J, with 7 bases between. CDR3 protein: CASSAGGSYEQYF. The CDR3 DNA reads TGTGCCAGCAGCGCAGGTGGCTCCTACGAGCAGTACTTC.

This chain links TRBV5-1 with TRBJ2-1; tentative D call: TRBD1 (6 bases). The CDR3 is made up of 16 amino acids. Germline CDR1 reads SGHRS; CDR2 reads YFSETQ. The V gene lost 4 bases and the J gene lost 4 bases, with 18 bases spanning the gap. The CDR3 reads CASSGGPTGPYNEQFF. In DNA, the CDR3 is TGCGCCAGCAGCGGGGGCCCCACAGGCCCTTACAATGAGCAGTTCTTC.

CDR3 amino acids: CASSVGGGLGTDTQYF. The DNA for the CDR3 is TGTGCCAGCAGCGTAGGCGGTGGGTTGGGCACAGATACGCAGTATTTT. This chain links TRBV9 with TRBJ2-3; D is unclear. CDR3 size: 16 residues. The V gene lost 0 bases and the J gene lost 1 base, with 12 bases spanning the gap. Germline V gene lookup returns CDR1 SGDLS and CDR2 YYNGEE.

The genes are TRBV9 and TRBJ1-2; the D gene is possibly TRBD1 (5 bases). The CDR3 runs 13 residues. V was pared by 4 bases and J by 1 base, with 8 bases between. Germline loops: CDR1 SGDLS, CDR2 YYNGEE. For the CDR3, the DNA is TGTGCCAGCAGCCCAGGGAATAACTATGGCTACACCTTC. This sequence encodes CASSPGNNYGYTF. The variable domain in full, with the rest retrieved from reference TRBV9 and TRBJ1-2, is DSGVTQTPKHLITATGQRVTLRCSPRSGDLSVYWYQQSLDQGLQFLIQYYNGEERAKGNILERFSAQQFPDLHSELNLSSLELGDSALYFCASSPGNNYGYTFGSGTRLTVV.

The chain is built from TRBV10-2 and TRBJ1-2; D perhaps matches TRBD1 (5 bases). The germline CDR1 and CDR2 sequences are WSHSY and SAAADI. The CDR3 is 12 residues long. The V end was cut by 7 bases, the J end by 2 bases, with 8 bases between. Here the CDR3 reads CASTAGNYGYTF. The CDR3, as DNA: TGCGCCAGCACGGCAGGGAACTATGGCTACACCTTC.

This clone occurred once. The chain recombines TRBV21-1 with TRBJ2-3; the table's D call, TRBD2, has no DNA check behind it. TRBV21-1 represents a pseudogene. This CDR3 spans 18 amino acids. Here the CDR3 DNA reads TGTGCCAGCATCACCTCCAGCGCGGGGGCCGCATCAACAGATACGCAGTATTTT. It translates to CASITSSAGAASTDTQYF.

A few counts support this clone. This chain uses TRBV2 with TRBJ2-3; D is ambiguous. Germline CDR1 is SNHLY and CDR2 is FYNNEI. This CDR3 region has 14 residues. The V end was cut by 6 bases, the J end by 0 bases, with 10 bases between. This CDR3 reads CASRTTSSTDTQYF. The CDR3 region has the DNA TGTGCCAGCAGGACAACGTCTAGCACAGATACGCAGTATTTT. The variable domain in full, completed from reference TRBV2 and TRBJ2-3, reads EPEVTQTPSHQVTQMGQEVILRCVPISNHLYFYWYRQILGQKVEFLVSFYNNEISEKSEIFDDQFSVERPDGSNFTLKIRSTKLEDSAMYFCASRTTSSTDTQYFGPGTRLTVL.